Listed here is a single T cell receptor (beta chain). The use of a sample-barcoded 5' primer and a J-beta primer mix characterized a second PCR of about 7 to 12 cycles. Per sample, CDR3-containing paired-end reads numbered at least 2.5 million. TCRdb re-analysed the 5' RACE reads in MiXCR, keeping a single row per CDR3 protein. Of some 560,000 distinct CDR3 sequences listed, about 27% are singletons. Germline V lookup: CDR1 MNHNS, CDR2 SASEGT. This CDR3 comprises 12 residues. V lost 7 bases and J lost 2, with 9 bases in between. This entry belongs to a study of blood T cells in healthy people across ages. The same data also went into a second study, on T cells of mothers and their children. That report adds: Extracted RNA, in its entirety, went into cDNA synthesis at 1.5 ug per 15 ul. Compared with unrelated pairs, related mother-child pairs had slightly higher, non-significant overlap.

Sequencing was done on a sample of blood. V gene TRBV6-1 combines with J gene TRBJ2-7, with a weak D call TRBD1 (5 bases). The sequence came from a boy between 2 and 10 years old in good health. The CDR3 DNA reads TGTGCCAGCAATGGACAAACCTACGAGCAGTACTTC. This codes for CASNGQTYEQYF.